The clone carrying this T cell receptor (beta chain) has ten or more counts. Its target is unknown. V was pared by 2 bases and J by 8 bases, with 13 bases between. CDR3 length: 14 residues. TCRdb fed the 5' RACE reads into MiXCR, producing one record per CDR3 protein. The sample lists about 64,000 distinct CDR3 sequences; more than 5.5% were seen once. The data are from a study of CD8 T cells in ankylosing spondylitis. Findings of the study overall: Reportedly, matched ankylosing spondylitis synovial fluid was significantly enriched for disease-linked clones.

The genes are TRBV12-3 or TRBV12-4 and TRBJ2-1; no clear D gene. The source of this sequence is a male donor with ankylosing spondylitis. Sequencing input: synovial fluid, either unsorted or a sorted T cell fraction (not recorded which). CDR3 loop: CASSLPPLVYEQFF. The CDR3 DNA sequence: TGTGCCAGCAGTTTACCCCCCTTAGTCTATGAGCAGTTCTTC.